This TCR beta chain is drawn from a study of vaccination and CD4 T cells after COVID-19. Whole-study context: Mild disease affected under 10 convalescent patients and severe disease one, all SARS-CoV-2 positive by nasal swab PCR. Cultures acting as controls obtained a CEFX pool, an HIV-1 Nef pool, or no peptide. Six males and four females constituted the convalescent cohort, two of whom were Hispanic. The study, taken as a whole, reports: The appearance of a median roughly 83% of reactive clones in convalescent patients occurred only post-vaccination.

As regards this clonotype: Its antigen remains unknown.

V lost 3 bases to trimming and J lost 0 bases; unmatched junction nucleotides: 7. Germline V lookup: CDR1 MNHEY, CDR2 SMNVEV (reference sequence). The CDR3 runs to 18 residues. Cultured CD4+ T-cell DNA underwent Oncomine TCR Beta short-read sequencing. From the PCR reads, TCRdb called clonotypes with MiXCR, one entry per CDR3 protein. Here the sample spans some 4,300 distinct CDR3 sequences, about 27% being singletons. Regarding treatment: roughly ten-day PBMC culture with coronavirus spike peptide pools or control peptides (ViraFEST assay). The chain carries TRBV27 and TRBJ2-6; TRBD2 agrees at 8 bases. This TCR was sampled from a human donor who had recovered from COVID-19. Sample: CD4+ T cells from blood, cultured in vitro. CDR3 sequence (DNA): TGTGCCAGCAGTTTTTCCGGGGGGGTGGGCTCTGGGGCCAACGTCCTGACTTTC. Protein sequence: CASSFSGGVGSGANVLTF.